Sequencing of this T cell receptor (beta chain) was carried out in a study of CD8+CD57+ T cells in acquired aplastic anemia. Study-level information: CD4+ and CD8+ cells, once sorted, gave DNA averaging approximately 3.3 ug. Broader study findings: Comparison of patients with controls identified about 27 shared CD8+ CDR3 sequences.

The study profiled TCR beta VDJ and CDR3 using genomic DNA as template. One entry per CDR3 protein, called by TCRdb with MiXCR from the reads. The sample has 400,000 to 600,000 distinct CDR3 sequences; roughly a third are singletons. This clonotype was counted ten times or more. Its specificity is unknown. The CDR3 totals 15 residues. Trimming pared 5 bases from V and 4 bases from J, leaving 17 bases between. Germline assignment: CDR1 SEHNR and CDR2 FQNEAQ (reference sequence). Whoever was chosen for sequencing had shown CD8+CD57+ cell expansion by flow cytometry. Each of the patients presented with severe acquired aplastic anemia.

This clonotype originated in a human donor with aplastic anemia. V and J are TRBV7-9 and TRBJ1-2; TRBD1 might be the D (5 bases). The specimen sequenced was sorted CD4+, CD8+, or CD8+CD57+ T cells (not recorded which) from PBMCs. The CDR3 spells CASSAGGTYGYGYTF. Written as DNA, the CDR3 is TGTGCCAGCAGCGCCGGGGGGACCTATGGCTATGGCTACACCTTC.